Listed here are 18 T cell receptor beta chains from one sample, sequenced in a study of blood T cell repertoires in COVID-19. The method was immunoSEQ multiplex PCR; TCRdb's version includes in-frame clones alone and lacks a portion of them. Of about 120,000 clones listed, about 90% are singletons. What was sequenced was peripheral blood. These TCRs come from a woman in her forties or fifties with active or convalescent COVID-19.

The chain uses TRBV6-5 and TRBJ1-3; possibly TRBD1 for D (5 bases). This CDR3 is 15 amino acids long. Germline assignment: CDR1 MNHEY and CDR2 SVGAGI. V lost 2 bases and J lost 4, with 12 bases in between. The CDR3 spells CASSYRDGGGNTIYF. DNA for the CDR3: TGTGCCAGCAGTTACAGGGACGGAGGGGGAAACACCATATATTTT.

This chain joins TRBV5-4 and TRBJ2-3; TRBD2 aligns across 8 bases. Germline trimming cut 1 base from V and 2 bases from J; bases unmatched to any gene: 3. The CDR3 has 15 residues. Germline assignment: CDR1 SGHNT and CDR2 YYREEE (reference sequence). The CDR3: CASSLRGGYTDTQYF. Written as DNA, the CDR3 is TGTGCCAGCAGCTTGCGGGGGGGTTACACAGATACGCAGTATTTT.

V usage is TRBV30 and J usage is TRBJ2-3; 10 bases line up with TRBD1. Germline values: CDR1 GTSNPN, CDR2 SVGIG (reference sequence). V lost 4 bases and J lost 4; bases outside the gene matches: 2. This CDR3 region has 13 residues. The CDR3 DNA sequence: TGTGCCTGGACGGGACAGGGGCCAGATACGCAGTATTTT. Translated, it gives CAWTGQGPDTQYF.

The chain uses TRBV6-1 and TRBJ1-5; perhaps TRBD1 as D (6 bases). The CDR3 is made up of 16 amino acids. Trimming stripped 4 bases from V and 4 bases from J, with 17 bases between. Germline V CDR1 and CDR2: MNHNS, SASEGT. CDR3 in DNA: TGTGCCAGCAGTGGAGAACAGGGTAAATCAAATCAGCCCCAGCATTTT. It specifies CASSGEQGKSNQPQHF.

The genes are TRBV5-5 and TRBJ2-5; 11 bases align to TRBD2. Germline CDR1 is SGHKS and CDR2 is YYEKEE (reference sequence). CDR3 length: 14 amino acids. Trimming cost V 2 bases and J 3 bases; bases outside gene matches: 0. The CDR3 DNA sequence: TGTGCCAGCAGCTTACTAGCGGGAGAAGAGACCCAGTACTTC. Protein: CASSLLAGEETQYF.

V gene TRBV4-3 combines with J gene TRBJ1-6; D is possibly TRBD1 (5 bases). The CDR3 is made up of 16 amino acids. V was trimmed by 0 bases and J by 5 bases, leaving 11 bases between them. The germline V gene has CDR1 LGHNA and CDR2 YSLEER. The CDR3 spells CASSQESAGNNSPLHF. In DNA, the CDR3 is TGCGCCAGCAGCCAAGAGTCGGCAGGGAATAATTCACCCCTCCACTTT.

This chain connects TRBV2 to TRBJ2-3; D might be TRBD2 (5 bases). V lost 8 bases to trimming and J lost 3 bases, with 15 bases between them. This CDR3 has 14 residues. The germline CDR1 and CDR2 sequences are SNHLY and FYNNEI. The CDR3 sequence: CASLLRDGTDTQYF. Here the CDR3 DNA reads TGTGCCAGCTTACTCCGGGATGGGACAGATACGCAGTATTTT.

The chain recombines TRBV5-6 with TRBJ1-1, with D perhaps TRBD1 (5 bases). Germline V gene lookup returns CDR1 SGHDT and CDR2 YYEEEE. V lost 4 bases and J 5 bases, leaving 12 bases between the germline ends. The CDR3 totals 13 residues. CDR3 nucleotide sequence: TGTGCCAGCAGCCCCCAGGGCGAGACTGAAGCTTTCTTT. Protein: CASSPQGETEAFF.

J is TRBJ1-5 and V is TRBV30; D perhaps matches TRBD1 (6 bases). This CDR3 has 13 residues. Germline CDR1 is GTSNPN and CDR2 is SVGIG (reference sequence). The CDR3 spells CAHGGGLGQPQHF. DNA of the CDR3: TGTGCTCACGGCGGGGGCTTGGGTCAGCCCCAGCATTTT.

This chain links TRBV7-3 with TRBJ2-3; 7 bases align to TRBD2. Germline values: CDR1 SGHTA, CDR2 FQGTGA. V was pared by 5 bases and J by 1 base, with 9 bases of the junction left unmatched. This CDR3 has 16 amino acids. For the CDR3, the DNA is TGTGCCAGCAGCCCAGCGGGGACCTGGGGCACAGATACGCAGTATTTT. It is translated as CASSPAGTWGTDTQYF.

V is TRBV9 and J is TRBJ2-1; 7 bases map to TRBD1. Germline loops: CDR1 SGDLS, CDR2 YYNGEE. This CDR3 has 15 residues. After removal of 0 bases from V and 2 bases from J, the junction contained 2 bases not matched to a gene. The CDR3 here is CASSVEGTAYNEQFF. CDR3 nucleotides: TGTGCCAGCAGCGTAGAGGGGACAGCCTACAATGAGCAGTTCTTC.

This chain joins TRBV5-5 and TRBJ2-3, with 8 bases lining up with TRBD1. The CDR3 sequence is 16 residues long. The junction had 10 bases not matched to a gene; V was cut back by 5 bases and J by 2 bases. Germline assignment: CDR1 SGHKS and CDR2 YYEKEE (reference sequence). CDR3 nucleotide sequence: TGTGCCAGCAGGAGAGGGACAGGTTCTTTCACAGATACGCAGTATTTT. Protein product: CASRRGTGSFTDTQYF.

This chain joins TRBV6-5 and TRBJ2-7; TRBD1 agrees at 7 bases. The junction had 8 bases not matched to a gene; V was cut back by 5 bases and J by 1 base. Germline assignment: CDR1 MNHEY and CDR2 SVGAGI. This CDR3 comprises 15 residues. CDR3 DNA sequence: TGTGCCAGCAGTAGAGGACAGGCGGGTTCCTACGAGCAGTACTTC. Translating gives CASSRGQAGSYEQYF.

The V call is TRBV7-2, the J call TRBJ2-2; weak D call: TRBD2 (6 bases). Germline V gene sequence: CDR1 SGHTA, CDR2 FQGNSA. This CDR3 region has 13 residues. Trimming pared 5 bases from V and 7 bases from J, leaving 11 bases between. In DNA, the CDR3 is TGTGCCAGCAGCCCCGGGAGCGACGGGGAGCTGTTTTTT. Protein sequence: CASSPGSDGELFF.

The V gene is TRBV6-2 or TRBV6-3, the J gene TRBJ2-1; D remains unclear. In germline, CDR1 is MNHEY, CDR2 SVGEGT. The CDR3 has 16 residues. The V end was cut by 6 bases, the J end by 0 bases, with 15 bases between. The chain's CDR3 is CASSHPSRSSYNEQFF. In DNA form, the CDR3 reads TGTGCCAGCAGCCATCCATCTCGTAGCTCCTACAATGAGCAGTTCTTC.

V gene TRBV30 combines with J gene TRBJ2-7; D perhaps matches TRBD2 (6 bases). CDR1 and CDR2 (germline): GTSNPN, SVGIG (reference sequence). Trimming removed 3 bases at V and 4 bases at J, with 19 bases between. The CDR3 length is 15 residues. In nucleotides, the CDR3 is TGTGCCTGGAGCCAAACGGGACTTGGAGGATACGAGCAGTACTTC. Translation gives CAWSQTGLGGYEQYF.

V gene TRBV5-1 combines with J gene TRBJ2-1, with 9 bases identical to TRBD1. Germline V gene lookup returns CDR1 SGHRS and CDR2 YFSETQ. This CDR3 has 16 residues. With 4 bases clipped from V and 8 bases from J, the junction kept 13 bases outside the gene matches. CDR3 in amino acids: CASSGRVGTGMDEQFF. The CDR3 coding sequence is TGCGCCAGCAGCGGCCGAGTCGGGACAGGGATGGATGAGCAGTTCTTC.

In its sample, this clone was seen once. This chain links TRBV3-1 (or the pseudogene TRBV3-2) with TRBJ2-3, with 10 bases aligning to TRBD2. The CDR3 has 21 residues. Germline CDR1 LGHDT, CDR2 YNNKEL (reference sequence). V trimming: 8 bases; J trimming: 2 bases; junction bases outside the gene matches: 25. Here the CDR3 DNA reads TGTGCCAGCGGCGAACGGACTAGCGGAATCACCAACTACAAATACACAGATACGCAGTATTTT. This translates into CASGERTSGITNYKYTDTQYF.